Shown below are 21 T cell receptor beta chains from a single sample sequenced in a study of T cells and copy number aberrations in small-cell lung cancer. The method was immunoSEQ multiplex PCR; TCRdb's version includes in-frame clones alone and lacks a portion of them. This table has 2,100 or so clones, approximately 80% appearing once. Sequencing used tumor tissue. The source of these receptors is a man in his 60s with small cell lung cancer.

This clone came up a few times. The genes are TRBV5-5 and TRBJ1-3, with a weak D call TRBD1 (6 bases). V shed 5 bases and J shed 0 bases, with 15 bases lying between them. Germline values: CDR1 SGHKS, CDR2 YYEKEE (reference sequence). The CDR3 is 16 amino acids. The CDR3 protein is CASRDSNFFSGNTIYF. In nucleotides, the CDR3 is TGTGCCAGCAGGGACAGTAACTTTTTCTCTGGAAACACCATATATTTT.

V gene TRBV19 combines with J gene TRBJ2-7; 10 bases line up with TRBD1. The V segment lost 5 bases and the J segment 2 bases; nucleotides outside the gene matches: 6. Germline V lookup: CDR1 LNHDA, CDR2 SQIVND (reference sequence). The CDR3 runs to 15 residues. CDR3 sequence: CASSLSGTGAYEQYF. The CDR3 nucleotides are TGTGCCAGTAGTCTATCCGGGACAGGGGCCTACGAGCAGTACTTC. Using reference TRBV19 and TRBJ2-7 for the parts outside the CDR3, the full variable domain is DGGITQSPKYLFRKEGQNVTLSCEQNLNHDAMYWYRQDPGQGLRLIYYSQIVNDFQKGDIAEGYSVSREKKESFPLTVTSAQKNPTAFYLCASSLSGTGAYEQYFGPGTRLTVT.

The chain carries TRBV7-2 and TRBJ1-5, with 8 bases that match TRBD1. CDR1 is SGHTA and CDR2 is FQGNSA in the germline V gene. With V trimmed by 2 bases and J by 6 bases, 6 bases remained unmatched. The length of the CDR3 is 15 residues. This CDR3 reads CASSLWDGTGQPQHF. DNA for the CDR3: TGTGCCAGCAGCTTATGGGATGGGACAGGTCAGCCCCAGCATTTT. Together with reference TRBV7-2 and TRBJ1-5, the CDR3 gives the full variable domain: GAGVSQSPSNKVTEKGKDVELRCDPISGHTALYWYRQSLGQGLEFLIYFQGNSAPDKSGLPSDRFSAERTGGSVSTLTIQRTQQEDSAVYLCASSLWDGTGQPQHFGDGTRLSIL.

V and J are TRBV29-1 and TRBJ2-2; 9 nucleotides align to TRBD2. CDR1 is SQVTM and CDR2 is ANQGSEA in the germline V gene. The CDR3 length is 14 residues. J lost 5 bases, V lost 4 bases, and 5 bases had no gene match. CDR3 bases: TGCAGCGTTGTAGCGGGAGTGACAACCGGGGAGCTGTTTTTT. This codes for CSVVAGVTTGELFF.

The chain links TRBV10-3 to TRBJ2-7; D remains unclear. The CDR3 covers 12 residues. CDR1 is ENHRY, CDR2 SYGVKD, per germline. V was trimmed by 2 bases and J by 2 bases, leaving 4 bases between them. The CDR3 DNA is TGTGCCATCAGTGAGGGAACCTACGAGCAGTACTTC. It specifies CAISEGTYEQYF.

The chain uses TRBV4-3 and TRBJ2-1; TRBD2 matches at 8 bases. The CDR3 is 16 residues long. Germline V gene lookup returns CDR1 LGHNA and CDR2 YSLEER. V shed 3 bases, J shed 7 bases, and the junction held 11 bases outside the gene matches. The CDR3 nucleotides are TGCGCCAGCAGCCAGGATTTATCGGGGGGGTGGAATGAGCAGTTCTTC. This codes for CASSQDLSGGWNEQFF.

In this sample, this clone turned up a few times. This rearrangement joins TRBV21-1 to TRBJ2-2; TRBD2, as called in the table, went unchecked against the DNA. TRBV21-1 is classified as a pseudogene. The CDR3 covers 15 residues. CDR3 region: CASTGLAGGPGELFF. Here the CDR3 DNA reads TGTGCCAGCACCGGACTAGCGGGGGGTCCCGGGGAGCTGTTTTTT.

This chain uses TRBV5-1 with TRBJ1-1; 7 nucleotides agree with TRBD1. The CDR3 runs to 14 residues. The germline CDR1 and CDR2 sequences are SGHRS and YFSETQ. V was pared by 0 bases and J by 7 bases, with 6 bases of the junction left unmatched. CDR3 DNA sequence: TGCGCCAGCAGCTTGGGACAGGGACGGGGTGAAGCTTTCTTT. The encoded protein is CASSLGQGRGEAFF. Combining the CDR3 with reference TRBV5-1 and TRBJ1-1 gives the whole variable domain KAGVTQTPRYLIKTRGQQVTLSCSPISGHRSVSWYQQTPGQGLQFLFEYFSETQRNKGNFPGRFSGRQFSNSRSEMNVSTLELGDSALYLCASSLGQGRGEAFFGQGTRLTVV.

The chain joins TRBV5-1 to TRBJ2-1; 9 bases fit TRBD1. J was trimmed by 7 bases and V by 6 bases; bases with no gene match: 8. Germline CDR1 is SGHRS and CDR2 is YFSETQ. There are 14 residues in the CDR3. CDR3: CASNPGQGRNEQFF. CDR3 sequence (DNA): TGCGCCAGCAACCCGGGACAGGGTAGGAATGAGCAGTTCTTC.

About this clone: Other DNA sequences in this sample translate to the same CDR3. The rearrangement links TRBV5-1 to TRBJ2-3; the D is unclear. Trimming cost V 3 bases and J 2 bases, with 16 bases left between them. CDR1 and CDR2 from the germline V gene are SGHRS and YFSETQ. This CDR3 spans 16 amino acids. The CDR3 region is CASSYGRDTNTDTQYF. As DNA, the CDR3 is TGCGCCAGCAGCTACGGCCGAGACACGAACACAGATACGCAGTATTTT.

V is TRBV28 and J is TRBJ2-6, with D unclear. The germline V gene encodes CDR1 MDHEN and CDR2 SYDVKM. There are 16 residues in the CDR3. Trimming removed 5 bases from V and 0 bases from J, with 11 bases in between. The CDR3 is CASSPTLGSGANVLTF. CDR3 DNA: TGTGCCAGCAGTCCGACCCTAGGCTCTGGGGCCAACGTCCTGACTTTC.

V usage is TRBV6-5 and J usage is TRBJ2-6; D may be TRBD2 (6 bases). This CDR3 region has 15 residues. Trimming left V 5 bases short and J 0 bases short, with 8 bases between. CDR1 and CDR2 from the germline V gene are MNHEY and SVGAGI. CDR3 protein: CASSRGISGANVLTF. The CDR3 DNA sequence: TGTGCCAGCAGTCGCGGGATCTCTGGGGCCAACGTCCTGACTTTC.

The J gene is TRBJ1-4, the V gene TRBV11-3, with 8 nucleotides matching TRBD1. V trimming: 7 bases; J trimming: 7 bases; junction bases outside the gene matches: 5. CDR1 is SGHNT and CDR2 is YENEEA in the germline V gene. The CDR3 has 13 amino acids. As DNA, the CDR3 is TGTGCCAGCACCCAGGGGGCCGGTGAAAAACTGTTTTTT. Translation gives CASTQGAGEKLFF.

This clone was detected once. This chain connects TRBV30 to TRBJ1-6; weak D call: TRBD1 (5 bases). The germline gives CDR1 GTSNPN, CDR2 SVGIG (reference sequence). This CDR3 is 15 amino acids long. Trimming pared 4 bases from V and 7 bases from J, leaving 17 bases between. The CDR3 loop reads CAWTWTLGTNSPLHF. The DNA for the CDR3 is TGTGCCTGGACGTGGACACTTGGAACGAATTCACCCCTCCACTTT.

V gene TRBV28 combines with J gene TRBJ2-1; 13 bases align to TRBD2. The CDR3 covers 19 residues. With V trimmed by 3 bases and J by 0 bases, 8 bases remained unmatched. Germline V CDR1 and CDR2: MDHEN, SYDVKM. The CDR3 bases are TGTGCCAGCAGTTTGGGACTAGCGGGGCTTTTCAGCTCCTACAATGAGCAGTTCTTC. The encoded protein is CASSLGLAGLFSSYNEQFF.

This clone appeared a few times. The genes are TRBV4-1 and TRBJ2-1; no firm D call. V shed 2 bases and J shed 10 bases, with 6 bases lying between them. The germline V gene encodes CDR1 MGHRA and CDR2 YSYEKL. There are 11 residues in the CDR3. CDR3 region: CASSQTEEQFF. In nucleotides, the CDR3 is TGCGCCAGCAGCCAAACAGAGGAGCAGTTCTTC.

The genes are TRBV19 and TRBJ2-3; D gene ambiguous. Per germline, CDR1 LNHDA and CDR2 SQIVND (reference sequence). The CDR3 length is 16 residues. Trimming stripped 3 bases from V and 0 bases from J, with 13 bases between. The CDR3 here is CASSIGRRTSTDTQYF. The CDR3, as DNA: TGTGCCAGTAGTATTGGACGGAGAACTAGCACAGATACGCAGTATTTT.

The V gene is TRBV7-9, the J gene TRBJ2-7; D call uncertain. Germline assignment: CDR1 SEHNR and CDR2 FQNEAQ (reference sequence). Trimming took off 6 bases at V and 3 bases at J, with 9 bases between the two ends. This CDR3 comprises 12 residues. CDR3 nucleotides: TGTGCCAGCAGTCGAGATCTCTACGAGCAGTACTTC. This codes for CASSRDLYEQYF.

Worth noting for this clone: A junction end diverges from the germline sequence, so it may reflect a read error. CDR3 nucleotide sequence: TGTACCAGCAGCCCCAGGGGCCCTACCCAAGCTTTCTTT. Amino acid sequence: CTSSPRGPTQAFF. The rearrangement joins TRBV5-6 to TRBJ1-1, with D possibly being TRBD1 (6 bases). CDR3 length: 13 residues. Per the germline V gene, CDR1 is SGHDT and CDR2 is YYEEEE.

The chain links TRBV30 to TRBJ2-7; D gene uncertain. V was clipped by 1 base and J by 2 bases, with 9 bases between them. The CDR3 length is 13 residues. CDR1 is GTSNPN and CDR2 is SVGIG in the germline V gene (reference sequence). For the CDR3, the DNA is TGTGCCTGGAGTGCCGGGTTCGCCTACGAGCAGTACTTC. This sequence encodes CAWSAGFAYEQYF.

The chain combines TRBV10-3 with TRBJ2-3; maybe TRBD1 (5 bases). Looked up from germline, CDR1 is ENHRY and CDR2 is SYGVKD. This CDR3 has 13 amino acids. With 10 bases removed from V and 2 bases from J, the gap between germline ends came to 13 bases. CDR3 region: CARRSTDTDTQYF. DNA of the CDR3: TGTGCCAGAAGATCGACAGACACAGATACGCAGTATTTT.